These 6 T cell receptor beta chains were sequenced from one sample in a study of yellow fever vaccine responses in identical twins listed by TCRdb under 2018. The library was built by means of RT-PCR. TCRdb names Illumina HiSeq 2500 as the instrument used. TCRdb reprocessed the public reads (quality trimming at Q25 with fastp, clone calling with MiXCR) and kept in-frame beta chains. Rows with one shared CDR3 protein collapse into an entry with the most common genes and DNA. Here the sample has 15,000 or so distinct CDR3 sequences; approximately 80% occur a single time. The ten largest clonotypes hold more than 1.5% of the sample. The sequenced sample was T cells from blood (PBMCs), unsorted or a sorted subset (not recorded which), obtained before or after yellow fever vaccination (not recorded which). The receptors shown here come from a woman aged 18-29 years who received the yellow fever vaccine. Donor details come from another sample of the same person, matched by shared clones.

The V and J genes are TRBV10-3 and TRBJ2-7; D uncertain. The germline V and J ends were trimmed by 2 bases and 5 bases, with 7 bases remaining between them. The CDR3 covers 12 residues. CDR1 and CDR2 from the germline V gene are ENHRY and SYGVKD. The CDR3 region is CAISELGNEQYF. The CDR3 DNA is TGTGCCATCAGTGAGCTGGGGAACGAGCAGTACTTC.

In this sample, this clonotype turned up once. For the CDR3, the DNA is TGCAGTGCTAGCAAAAGGACAGGGAGATACGAGCAGTACTTC. This translates into CSASKRTGRYEQYF. This chain uses TRBV20-1 with TRBJ2-7; TRBD1 matches at 8 bases. The J segment lost 4 bases and the V segment lost 3 bases, leaving 8 bases of the junction unmatched. Looked up from germline, CDR1 is DFQATT and CDR2 is SNEGSKA (reference sequence). This CDR3 is 14 amino acids long.

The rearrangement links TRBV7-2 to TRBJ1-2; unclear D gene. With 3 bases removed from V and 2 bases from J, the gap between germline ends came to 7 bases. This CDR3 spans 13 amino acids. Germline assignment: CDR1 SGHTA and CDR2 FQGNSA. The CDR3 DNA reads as TGTGCCAGCAGCTTTACAGTCAACTATGGCTACACCTTC. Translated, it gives CASSFTVNYGYTF.

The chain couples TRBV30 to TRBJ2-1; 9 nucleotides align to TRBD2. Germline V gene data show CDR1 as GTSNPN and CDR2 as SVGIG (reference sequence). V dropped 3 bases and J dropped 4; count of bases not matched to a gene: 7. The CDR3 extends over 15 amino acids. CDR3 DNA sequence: TGTGCCTGGAGGCCGGGCGGGGGGGTATACAATGAGCAGTTCTTC. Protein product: CAWRPGGGVYNEQFF.

CDR3 sequence reads: CASSQGTLAPLAYEQYF. DNA of the CDR3: TGCGCCAGCAGCCAAGGCACTCTAGCCCCGCTCGCCTACGAGCAGTACTTC. The chain has TRBV4-3 and TRBJ2-7, with D possibly being TRBD2 (5 bases). The germline V and J ends were trimmed by 1 base and 2 bases, with 18 bases remaining between them. This CDR3 comprises 17 residues. The germline V gene has CDR1 LGHNA and CDR2 YSLEER.

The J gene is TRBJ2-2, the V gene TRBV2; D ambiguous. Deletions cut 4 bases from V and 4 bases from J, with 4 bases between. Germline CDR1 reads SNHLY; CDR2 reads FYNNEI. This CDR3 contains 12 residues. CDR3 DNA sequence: TGTGCCAGCAGTGGGACCACCGGGGAGCTGTTTTTT. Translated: CASSGTTGELFF. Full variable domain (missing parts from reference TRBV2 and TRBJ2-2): EPEVTQTPSHQVTQMGQEVILRCVPISNHLYFYWYRQILGQKVEFLVSFYNNEISEKSEIFDDQFSVERPDGSNFTLKIRSTKLEDSAMYFCASSGTTGELFFGEGSRLTVL.